Below are 25 T cell receptor beta chains sequenced from a single sample in a study of T cells after yellow fever vaccination. TCRdb ran MiXCR on the 5' RACE reads and lists one entry per CDR3 protein. The data show about 340,000 distinct CDR3 sequences, under 15% seen once. The source was CD4+ T cells sorted from PBMCs, collected 15 days after the yellow fever booster vaccination. The receptors here all came from a man aged 18 to 35 who received the YFV17D yellow fever vaccine.

This sequence joins TRBV7-2 and TRBJ2-2, with D possibly being TRBD1 (5 bases). CDR3 length: 16 amino acids. Germline values: CDR1 SGHTA, CDR2 FQGNSA. V dropped 2 bases and J dropped 4 bases, with 14 bases sitting between them. CDR3 DNA sequence: TGTGCCAGCAGCTTAATCCAGGGAAGTGGCACCGGGGAGCTGTTTTTT. The encoded protein is CASSLIQGSGTGELFF. The full variable domain, in which reference TRBV7-2 and TRBJ2-2 provide the parts outside the CDR3, is GAGVSQSPSNKVTEKGKDVELRCDPISGHTALYWYRQSLGQGLEFLIYFQGNSAPDKSGLPSDRFSAERTGGSVSTLTIQRTQQEDSAVYLCASSLIQGSGTGELFFGEGSRLTVL.

The J gene is TRBJ1-6, the V gene TRBV20-1; 7 bases align to TRBD1. V gave up 6 bases and J gave up 4 bases; unmatched junction bases: 15. The CDR3 has 17 amino acids. Germline CDR1 reads DFQATT; CDR2 reads SNEGSKA (reference sequence). CDR3 in amino acids: CSASSQQGRHYNSPLHF. In nucleotides, the CDR3 is TGCAGTGCCTCTAGTCAACAGGGGAGACATTATAATTCACCCCTCCACTTT.

The sample holds a few counts of this clonotype. The genes are TRBV12-3 or TRBV12-4 and TRBJ1-5; D not resolved. Trimming took 5 bases from V and 7 from J, leaving 12 bases between them. The CDR3 is made up of 13 amino acids. Written as DNA, the CDR3 is TGTGCCAGCAGTCGGAGTGTAGGGCAGCCCCAGCATTTT. Translation gives CASSRSVGQPQHF.

The gene calls are TRBV3-1 and TRBJ2-7, with D unclear. With 2 bases removed from V and 2 bases from J, the gap between germline ends came to 13 bases. This CDR3 region has 15 residues. CDR1 is LGHDT, CDR2 YNNKEL, per germline (reference sequence). CDR3: CASSQRVTGTYEQYF. For the CDR3, the DNA is TGTGCCAGCAGCCAAAGAGTTACCGGTACCTACGAGCAGTACTTC.

This clonotype appeared a few times. The chain joins TRBV2 to TRBJ1-1, with D perhaps TRBD1 (5 bases). CDR1 and CDR2 (germline): SNHLY, FYNNEI. V was pared by 8 bases and J by 5 bases, with 18 bases between. The CDR3 spans 14 residues. CDR3 in amino acids: CASATGPSGTEAFF. The CDR3 DNA reads TGTGCCAGCGCCACAGGCCCCTCGGGAACTGAAGCTTTCTTT.

This clonotype showed up just a few times. The rearrangement links TRBV5-5 to TRBJ2-4; a possible D gene is TRBD1 (5 bases). The CDR3 has 16 residues. Germline CDR1 SGHKS, CDR2 YYEKEE (reference sequence). Trimming pared 2 bases from V and 8 bases from J, leaving 20 bases between. The CDR3 region has the DNA TGTGCCAGCAGCTTCTATCACCAGGGTCGGACGGACATTCAGTACTTC. It is translated as CASSFYHQGRTDIQYF. Together with reference TRBV5-5 and TRBJ2-4, the CDR3 gives the full variable domain: DAGVTQSPTHLIKTRGQQVTLRCSPISGHKSVSWYQQVLGQGPQFIFQYYEKEERGRGNFPDRFSARQFPNYSSELNVNALLLGDSALYLCASSFYHQGRTDIQYFGAGTRLSVL.

The chain recombines TRBV19 with TRBJ1-2; D not resolved. V dropped 3 bases and J dropped 1 base, with 9 bases sitting between them. CDR1 is LNHDA and CDR2 is SQIVND in the germline V gene (reference sequence). The CDR3 has 14 residues. CDR3 residues: CASSIERYNYGYTF. CDR3 sequence (DNA): TGTGCCAGTAGTATTGAACGGTATAACTATGGCTACACCTTC.

This clonotype has only a few counts. This chain links TRBV6-1 with TRBJ1-2; the D is unclear. V was cut by 0 bases and J by 8 bases, with 13 bases left in between. There are 14 residues in the CDR3. Germline V lookup: CDR1 MNHNS, CDR2 SASEGT. The CDR3 DNA follows: TGTGCCAGCAGTGAAGCGCCCGGTGGTCAGGGCTACACCTTC. Its protein is CASSEAPGGQGYTF.

There are a few counts of this clonotype. The V call is TRBV5-6, the J call TRBJ1-2, with D uncertain. The V end lost 0 bases, the J end lost 0 bases, and 12 bases lay between the germline ends. The germline V gene has CDR1 SGHDT and CDR2 YYEEEE. CDR3 length: 16 residues. CDR3 sequence reads: CASSLVEGSANYGYTF. The CDR3 region has the DNA TGTGCCAGCAGCTTGGTTGAAGGATCCGCTAACTATGGCTACACCTTC.

Only a few counts were recorded for this clonotype. The V call is TRBV28, the J call TRBJ1-3, with 7 bases that match TRBD1. The junction had 6 bases not matched to a gene; V was cut back by 4 bases and J by 3 bases. The CDR3 is 15 amino acids. CDR1 and CDR2 from the germline V gene are MDHEN and SYDVKM. The CDR3 sequence is CASSYAGGFGNTIYF. CDR3 DNA: TGTGCCAGCAGTTATGCAGGGGGTTTTGGAAACACCATATATTTT. Variable domain in full (rest from reference TRBV28 and TRBJ1-3): DVKVTQSSRYLVKRTGEKVFLECVQDMDHENMFWYRQDPGLGLRLIYFSYDVKMKEKGDIPEGYSVSREKKERFSLILESASTNQTSMYLCASSYAGGFGNTIYFGEGSWLTVV.

CDR3 in amino acids: CATSRAEDTQYF. DNA for the CDR3: TGTGCCACCAGCAGAGCCGAAGATACGCAGTATTTT. The J gene is TRBJ2-3, the V gene TRBV15; D is ambiguous. Germline CDR1 reads LNHNV; CDR2 reads YYDKDF (reference sequence). This CDR3 has 12 amino acids. V was trimmed by 1 base and J by 5 bases, leaving 4 bases between them.

This clonotype was seen a handful of times. The rearrangement uses TRBV12-3 or TRBV12-4 and TRBJ2-3, with 10 bases identical to TRBD2. The CDR3 is 15 amino acids. The junction had 6 bases not matched to a gene; V was cut back by 8 bases and J by 1 base. CDR3 amino acids: CASRQLAGGTDTQYF. The CDR3 DNA sequence: TGTGCCAGCCGTCAGCTAGCGGGGGGCACAGATACGCAGTATTTT.

The V and J genes are TRBV11-2 and TRBJ2-6; D ambiguous. CDR1 is SGHAT and CDR2 is FQNNGV in the germline V gene. The CDR3 totals 17 residues. The V gene lost 2 bases and the J gene lost 2 bases, with 13 bases spanning the gap. CDR3 region: CASSLTYGWPGANVLTF. As DNA, the CDR3 is TGTGCCAGCAGCTTAACCTACGGATGGCCTGGGGCCAACGTCCTGACTTTC.

The chain couples TRBV27 to TRBJ2-1; 8 bases agree with TRBD2. Germline V CDR1 and CDR2: MNHEY, SMNVEV (reference sequence). Trimming took 3 bases from V and 7 from J; bases not matched to a gene: 5. The CDR3 totals 14 residues. The CDR3 DNA reads TGTGCCAGCAGTTTTCGCGGGGGGCCTAATGAGCAGTTCTTC. Protein product: CASSFRGGPNEQFF.

This clonotype was observed a handful of times. This chain connects TRBV7-2 to TRBJ2-7; tentatively, D is TRBD2 (5 bases). The germline V gene has CDR1 SGHTA and CDR2 FQGNSA. Deletions cut 2 bases from V and 3 bases from J, with 14 bases between. CDR3 length equals 15 residues. The CDR3 here is CASSLYLQTSYEQYF. The DNA for the CDR3 is TGTGCCAGCAGCTTATATCTCCAAACTAGCTACGAGCAGTACTTC.

This clonotype showed up just a few times. This chain uses TRBV25-1 with TRBJ2-2; D may be TRBD1 (5 bases). Trimming removed 3 bases from V and 0 bases from J, with 11 bases in between. Per germline, CDR1 MGHDK and CDR2 SYGVNS. The CDR3 is 16 residues long. CDR3 region: CASSEYRRTNTGELFF. CDR3 bases: TGTGCCAGCAGTGAGTACAGGAGAACGAACACCGGGGAGCTGTTTTTT.

In this sample, this clonotype turned up many times. This chain uses TRBV2 with TRBJ2-7; D remains ambiguous. CDR3 length: 12 residues. Germline-derived CDR1 and CDR2 are SNHLY and FYNNEI. V was pared by 1 base and J by 6 bases, with 7 bases between. As DNA, the CDR3 is TGTGCCAGCAGTGAAGTGGGGATCGAGCAGTACTTC. Amino acid sequence: CASSEVGIEQYF.

This clonotype turned up a few times. The rearrangement links TRBV12-3 or TRBV12-4 to TRBJ1-1; D is perhaps TRBD1 (5 bases). CDR3 length: 16 amino acids. Trimming removed 7 bases at V and 0 bases at J, with 18 bases between. The DNA for the CDR3 is TGTGCCAGCACAACCCGGGGACGTAATGTGAACACTGAAGCTTTCTTT. This translates into CASTTRGRNVNTEAFF.

This clonotype has a count of ten or more. The chain recombines TRBV4-2 with TRBJ1-1; D is unresolved. Per the germline V gene, CDR1 is LGHNA and CDR2 is YNFKEQ. This CDR3 has 16 amino acids. V lost 0 bases and J lost 0, with 11 bases in between. DNA for the CDR3: TGTGCCAGCAGCCAAGATTGGCCGGGGATGAACACTGAAGCTTTCTTT. This gives the protein CASSQDWPGMNTEAFF.

This chain connects TRBV18 to TRBJ1-1; 12 nucleotides line up with TRBD1. Germline V gene sequence: CDR1 KGHSH, CDR2 LQKENI. After removal of 3 bases from V and 4 bases from J, the junction contained 6 bases not matched to a gene. The CDR3 has 16 amino acids. The CDR3: CASSPGTGGFGTEAFF. CDR3 sequence (DNA): TGTGCCAGCTCACCTGGGACAGGGGGCTTCGGCACTGAAGCTTTCTTT.

V is TRBV7-2 and J is TRBJ2-3; D unclear. V was trimmed by 3 bases and J by 3 bases, leaving 10 bases between them. The CDR3 totals 14 residues. Germline CDR1 reads SGHTA; CDR2 reads FQGNSA. CDR3 nucleotides: TGTGCCAGCAGCTTCCTAGTCAGTACAGATACGCAGTATTTT. Encoded protein: CASSFLVSTDTQYF. Variable domain in full (rest from reference TRBV7-2 and TRBJ2-3): GAGVSQSPSNKVTEKGKDVELRCDPISGHTALYWYRQSLGQGLEFLIYFQGNSAPDKSGLPSDRFSAERTGGSVSTLTIQRTQQEDSAVYLCASSFLVSTDTQYFGPGTRLTVL.

This chain links TRBV24-1 with TRBJ2-3, with TRBD1 matching 7 bases. V dropped 2 bases and J dropped 1; count of bases not matched to a gene: 5. The germline CDR1 and CDR2 sequences are KGHDR and SFDVKD. The CDR3 consists of 16 residues. CDR3 region: CATSDSSGQGTDTQYF. As DNA, the CDR3 is TGTGCCACCAGTGATTCGAGCGGACAGGGCACAGATACGCAGTATTTT.

This clonotype appeared many times. The chain links TRBV7-6 to TRBJ2-7; D uncertain. CDR1 SGHVS and CDR2 FNYEAQ come from the germline V gene. Trimming stripped 5 bases from V and 7 bases from J, with 12 bases between. CDR3 size: 12 residues. CDR3 amino acids: CASSHMVGEQYV. The DNA of the CDR3 is TGTGCCAGCAGCCACATGGTGGGTGAGCAGTACGTC.

The V gene is TRBV7-3, the J gene TRBJ1-2; unclear D gene. Germline V gene sequence: CDR1 SGHTA, CDR2 FQGTGA. Between the trimmed V and J ends, which lost 5 bases and 3 bases, there was a span of 7 bases. The CDR3 extends over 12 amino acids. In DNA form, the CDR3 reads TGTGCCAGCAGCGCAAAGGACTATGGCTACACCTTC. Translated: CASSAKDYGYTF.

The rearrangement uses TRBV6-2 or TRBV6-3 and TRBJ2-2, with 8 nucleotides matching TRBD2. Trimming took 8 bases from V and 4 from J; bases not matched to a gene: 6. Looked up from germline, CDR1 is MNHEY and CDR2 is SVGEGT. This CDR3 has 14 residues. The CDR3 loop reads CASRTGGVTGELFF. The DNA for the CDR3 is TGTGCCAGCCGGACGGGGGGGGTCACCGGGGAGCTGTTTTTT.